The clone carrying this TCR beta chain was observed once. Looked up from germline, CDR1 is SNHLY and CDR2 is FYNNEI. The CDR3 is 14 amino acids. Trimming left V 1 base short and J 9 bases short, with 16 bases between. This entry is derived from a study of CD8 T cells in Susac syndrome. Random hexamers served to reverse transcribe about 0.5 to 1 ug RNA. TCRdb re-analysed the immunoSEQ multiplex PCR reads in MiXCR, keeping a single row per CDR3 protein. The sample has under 110,000 distinct CDR3 sequences; 94% are singletons. The sequenced material came from CD8+ T cells from PBMCs. This sequence joins TRBV2 and TRBJ2-7, with a possible D match to TRBD1 (5 bases). This receptor was identified in a human donor with Susac syndrome. CDR3 amino acids: CASSEGRAYEWQYF. CDR3 nucleotides: TGTGCCAGCAGTGAAGGCAGGGCCTACGAGTGGCAGTACTTC.